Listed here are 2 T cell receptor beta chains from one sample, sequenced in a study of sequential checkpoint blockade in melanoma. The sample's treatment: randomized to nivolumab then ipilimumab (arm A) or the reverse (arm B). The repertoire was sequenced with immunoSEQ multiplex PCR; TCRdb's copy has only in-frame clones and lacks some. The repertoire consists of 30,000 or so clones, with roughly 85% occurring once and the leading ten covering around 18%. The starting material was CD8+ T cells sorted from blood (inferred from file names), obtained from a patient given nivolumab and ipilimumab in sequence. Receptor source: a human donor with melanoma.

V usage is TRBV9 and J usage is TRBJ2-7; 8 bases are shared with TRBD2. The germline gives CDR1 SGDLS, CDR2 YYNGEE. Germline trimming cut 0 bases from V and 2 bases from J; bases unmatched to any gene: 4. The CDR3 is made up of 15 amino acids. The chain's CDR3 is CASSVAGGLPYEQYF. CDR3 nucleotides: TGTGCCAGCAGCGTAGCGGGGGGGCTACCCTACGAGCAGTACTTC.

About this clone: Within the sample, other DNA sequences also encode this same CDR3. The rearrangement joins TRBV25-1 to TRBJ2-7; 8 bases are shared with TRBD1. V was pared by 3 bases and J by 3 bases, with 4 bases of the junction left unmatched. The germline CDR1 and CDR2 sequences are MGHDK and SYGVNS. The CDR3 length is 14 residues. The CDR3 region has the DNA TGTGCCAGCAGTGAGTCCGGGACAGGCTACGAGCAGTACTTC. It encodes CASSESGTGYEQYF.